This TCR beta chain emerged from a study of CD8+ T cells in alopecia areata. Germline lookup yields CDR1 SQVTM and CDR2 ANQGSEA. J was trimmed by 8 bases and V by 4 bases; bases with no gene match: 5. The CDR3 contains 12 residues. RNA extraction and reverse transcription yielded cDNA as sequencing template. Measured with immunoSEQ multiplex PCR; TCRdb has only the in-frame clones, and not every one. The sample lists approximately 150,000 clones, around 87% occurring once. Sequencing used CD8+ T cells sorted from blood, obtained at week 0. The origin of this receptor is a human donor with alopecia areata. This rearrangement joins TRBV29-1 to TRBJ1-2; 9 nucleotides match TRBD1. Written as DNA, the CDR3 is TGCAGCGTTGGGACAGGGGACGGGGGCTACACCTTC. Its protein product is CSVGTGDGGYTF.